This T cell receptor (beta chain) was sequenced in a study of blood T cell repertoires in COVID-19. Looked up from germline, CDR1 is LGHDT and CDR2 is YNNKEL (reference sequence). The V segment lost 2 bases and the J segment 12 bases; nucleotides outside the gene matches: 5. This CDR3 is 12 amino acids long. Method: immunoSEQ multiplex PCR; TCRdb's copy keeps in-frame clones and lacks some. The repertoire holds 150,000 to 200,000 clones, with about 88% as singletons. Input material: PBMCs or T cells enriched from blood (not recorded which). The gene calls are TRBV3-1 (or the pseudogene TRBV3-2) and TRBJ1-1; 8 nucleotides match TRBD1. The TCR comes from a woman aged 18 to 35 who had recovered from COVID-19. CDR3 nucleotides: TGTGCCAGCAGCCAACTGACAGGGGTAACTTTCTTT. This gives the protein CASSQLTGVTFF.